This TCR beta chain comes out of a study of post-analysis software for immune sequencing data. At the level of the study: Disease trajectories encompassed relapsing-remitting, secondary progressive and progressive-relapsing multiple sclerosis.

Unique molecular identifiers were carried by the TCR beta cDNA libraries. Input amounts of 1 to 10 million T cells were used. These gave around 500,000 cDNA molecules, so each molecule approximated one T cell. TCRdb redid the calling of the PCR reads with MiXCR, one entry per CDR3 protein. In the table there are some 240,000 distinct CDR3 sequences, 36% of which are singletons. Per germline, CDR1 SGHRS and CDR2 YFSETQ. The V end lost 3 bases, the J end lost 4 bases, and 11 bases lay between the germline ends. The length of the CDR3 is 13 residues. This clonotype was counted at least ten times. Its antigen is unknown. General study findings and limits: Four or five TRBV segments occurring more often in patients than controls included TRBV5-6, TRBV5-1 and TRBV20-1. Samples sharing a preparation batch grouped tightly together when assessed by F measure. Relative to controls, patients with multiple sclerosis showed significantly lower normalized Chao1 diversity.

The sequenced material came from blood. The chain couples TRBV5-1 to TRBJ2-7; unclear D gene. The receptor was derived from a girl between 5 and 17 years old with multiple sclerosis. The DNA of the CDR3 is TGCGCCAGCAGCTACGGACCGGAATACGAGCAGTACTTC. This codes for CASSYGPEYEQYF.